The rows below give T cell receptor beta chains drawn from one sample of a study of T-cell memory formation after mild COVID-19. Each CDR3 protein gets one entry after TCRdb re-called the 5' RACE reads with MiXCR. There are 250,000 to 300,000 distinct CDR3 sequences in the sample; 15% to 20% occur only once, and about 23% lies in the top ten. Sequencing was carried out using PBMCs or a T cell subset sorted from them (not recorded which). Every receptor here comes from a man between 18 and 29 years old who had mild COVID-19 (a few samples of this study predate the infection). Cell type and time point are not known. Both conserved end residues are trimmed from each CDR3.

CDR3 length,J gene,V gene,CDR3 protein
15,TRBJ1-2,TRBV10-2,ASSEQTSRGVLYGYT
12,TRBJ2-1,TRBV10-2,ASRPWGHRNEQF
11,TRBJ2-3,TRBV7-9,ASSLPTADTQY
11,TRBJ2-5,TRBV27,ASSSYMQETQY
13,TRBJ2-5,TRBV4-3,ASSQVGAEQETQY
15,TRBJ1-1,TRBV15,ATSSPPNRAMNTEAF
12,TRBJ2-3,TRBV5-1,ASNPGTDTDTQY
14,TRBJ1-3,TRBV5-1,ASSLGDSLSGNTIY
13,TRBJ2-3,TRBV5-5,ASSLRQAGGLTQY
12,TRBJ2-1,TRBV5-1,ASSNWDNYNEQF
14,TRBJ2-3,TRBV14,ASSSGLAGDADTQY
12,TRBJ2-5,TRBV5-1,ASSYRVGQETQY
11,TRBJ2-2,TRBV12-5,ASGLGRTGELF
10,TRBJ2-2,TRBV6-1,ASSEAQKELF
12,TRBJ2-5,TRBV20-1,SAADRVRKETQY
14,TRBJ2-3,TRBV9,ASSVGASGNTDTQY
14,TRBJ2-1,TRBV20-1,SARDGREGDYNEQF
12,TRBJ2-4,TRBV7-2,ASSLAGPRDIQY
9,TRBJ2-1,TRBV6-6,ASRISNEQF
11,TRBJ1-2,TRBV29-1,SVDSTGGDGYT
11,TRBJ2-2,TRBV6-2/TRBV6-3,ASRDGATGELF
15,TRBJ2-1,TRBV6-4,ASSDSHEGGSYNEQF
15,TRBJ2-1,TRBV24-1,ATSAPEGQGARNEQF
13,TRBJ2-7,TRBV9,ASSVGGANSYEQY
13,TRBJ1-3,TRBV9,ASSAGLLAGNTIY
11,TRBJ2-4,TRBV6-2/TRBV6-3,ASSGERWGIQY
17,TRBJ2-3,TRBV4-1,ASSQDGGEVLSATDTQY
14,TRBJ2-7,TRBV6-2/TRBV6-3,ASRGNRVASYYEQY
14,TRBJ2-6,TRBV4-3,ASSPYGVSGANVLT
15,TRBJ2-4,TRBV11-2,ASSPRPDASPQNIQY
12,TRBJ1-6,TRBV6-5,ASRPGQNNSPLH
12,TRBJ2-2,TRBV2,ASSILAGTGELF
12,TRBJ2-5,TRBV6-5,ASSYPGRDETQY
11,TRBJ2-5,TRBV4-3,ASSLGLSGTQY
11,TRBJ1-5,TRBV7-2,ASTPFENQPQH
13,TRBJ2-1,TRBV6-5,ASSYIGGVKSEQF
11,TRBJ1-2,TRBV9,ASSVGTNYGYT
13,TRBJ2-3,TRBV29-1,SVEAGTRSTDTQY
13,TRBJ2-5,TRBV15,ATSQSRGGGETQY